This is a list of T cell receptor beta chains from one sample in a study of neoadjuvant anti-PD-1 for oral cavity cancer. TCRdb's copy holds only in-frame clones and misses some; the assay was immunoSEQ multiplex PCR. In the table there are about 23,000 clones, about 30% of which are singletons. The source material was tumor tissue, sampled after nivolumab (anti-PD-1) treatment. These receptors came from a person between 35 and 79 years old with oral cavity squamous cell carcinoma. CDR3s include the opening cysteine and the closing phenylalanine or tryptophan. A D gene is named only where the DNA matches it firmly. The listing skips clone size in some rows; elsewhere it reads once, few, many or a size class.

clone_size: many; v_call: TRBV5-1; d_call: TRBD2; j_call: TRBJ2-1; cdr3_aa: CASSLGDYDDEQFF; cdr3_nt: TGCGCCAGCAGCTTGGGGGACTACGATGATGAGCAGTTCTTC
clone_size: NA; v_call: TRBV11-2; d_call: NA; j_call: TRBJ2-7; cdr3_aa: CASSFYGPDPSYEQYF; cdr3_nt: TGTGCCAGCAGCTTCTATGGGCCCGATCCTTCCTACGAGCAGTACTTC
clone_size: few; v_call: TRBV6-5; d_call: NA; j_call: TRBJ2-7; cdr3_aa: CASSSSRWSYEQYF; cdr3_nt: TGTGCCAGCAGTTCCTCGCGATGGTCCTACGAGCAGTACTTC
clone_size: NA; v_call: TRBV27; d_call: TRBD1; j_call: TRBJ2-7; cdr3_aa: CASRTGTGMGEQYF; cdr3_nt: TGTGCCAGCAGAACCGGGACAGGGATGGGAGAGCAGTACTTC
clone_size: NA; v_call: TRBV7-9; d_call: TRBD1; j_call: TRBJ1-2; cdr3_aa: CASSPGTATNYGYTF; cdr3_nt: TGTGCCAGCAGCCCCGGGACAGCTACTAACTATGGCTACACCTTC
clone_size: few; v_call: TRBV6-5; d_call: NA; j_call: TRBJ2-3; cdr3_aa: CASRRLSTDTQYF; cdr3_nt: TGTGCCAGCAGGAGACTGTCCACAGATACGCAGTATTTT
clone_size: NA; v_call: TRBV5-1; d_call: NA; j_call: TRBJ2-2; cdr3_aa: CASSLTGPGELFF; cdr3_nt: TGCGCCAGCAGCTTAACCGGTCCCGGGGAGCTGTTTTTT
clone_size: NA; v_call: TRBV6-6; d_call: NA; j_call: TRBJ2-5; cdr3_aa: CASSYHTQETQYF; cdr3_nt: TGTGCCAGCAGTTACCACACCCAAGAGACCCAGTACTTC
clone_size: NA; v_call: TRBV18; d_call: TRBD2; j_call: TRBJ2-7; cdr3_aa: CASSPLWLAGTSYEQYF; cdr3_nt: TGTGCCAGCTCACCATTATGGCTAGCGGGAACCTCCTACGAGCAGTACTTC
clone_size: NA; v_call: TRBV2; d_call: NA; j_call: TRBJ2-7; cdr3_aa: CASRDLDEQYF; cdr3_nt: TGTGCCAGCAGGGATTTGGACGAGCAGTACTTC
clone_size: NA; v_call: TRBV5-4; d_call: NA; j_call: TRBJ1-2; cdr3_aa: CASSPVNDPPGYTF; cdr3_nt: TGTGCCAGCAGCCCTGTTAACGACCCACCTGGCTACACCTTC